The 23 T cell receptor beta chains below were found in one sample sequenced in a study of response to subunit inactivated influenza vaccine. TCRdb itself ran the RT-PCR reads through MiXCR, one entry per CDR3 protein. Here the sample spans some 640,000 distinct CDR3 sequences, about 15% being singletons. This sample comprised PBMCs from blood, obtained less than 15 days before vaccination. All receptors come from a middle-aged man who received an inactivated influenza vaccine.

This clonotype occurred many times. The chain recombines TRBV6-1 with TRBJ2-1, with 12 positions matching TRBD2. The germline gives CDR1 MNHNS, CDR2 SASEGT. The CDR3 covers 16 residues. Trimming took 6 bases from V and 6 from J; bases not matched to a gene: 9. The CDR3 bases are TGTGCCAGCAGGACTCTAGCGGGAGGGCCAAGCAATGAGCAGTTCTTC. This gives the protein CASRTLAGGPSNEQFF.

This sequence joins TRBV4-1 and TRBJ2-2, with D perhaps TRBD2 (6 bases). V lost 4 bases and J 4 bases, leaving 13 bases between the germline ends. The CDR3 sequence is 15 residues long. Per germline, CDR1 MGHRA and CDR2 YSYEKL. Here the CDR3 reads CASSPREFGTGELFF. Written as DNA, the CDR3 is TGCGCCAGCAGCCCGCGGGAATTTGGCACCGGGGAGCTGTTTTTT.

This clonotype was counted a few times. The chain has TRBV4-3 and TRBJ2-5; D unclear. The CDR3 loop spans 14 amino acids. Germline V gene data show CDR1 as LGHNA and CDR2 as YSLEER. Trimming shortened V by 4 bases and J by 4 bases, and 13 bases separated the two germline ends. The CDR3 is CASSPGPRTETQYF. The CDR3 bases are TGCGCCAGCAGCCCGGGCCCCCGGACAGAGACCCAGTACTTC.

The genes are TRBV6-2 or TRBV6-3 and TRBJ2-5, with 7 bases matching TRBD2. The CDR3 consists of 15 residues. The V gene end was trimmed by 4 bases and the J gene end by 1 base; junction bases not matched to a gene: 6. Looked up from germline, CDR1 is MNHEY and CDR2 is SVGEGT. The CDR3 sequence is CASSSQAGPQETQYF. CDR3 sequence (DNA): TGTGCCAGCAGTTCCCAAGCGGGACCCCAAGAGACCCAGTACTTC.

This clonotype was seen many times. CDR3 protein: CASSVVLYPLPNYGYTF. CDR3 nucleotides: TGTGCCAGCAGCGTAGTGCTCTATCCCCTCCCGAACTATGGCTACACCTTC. This chain uses TRBV9 with TRBJ1-2; D not certain. The V and J ends lost 0 bases and 2 bases respectively, with 17 bases between them. Looked up from germline, CDR1 is SGDLS and CDR2 is YYNGEE. The CDR3 contains 17 residues.

This clonotype was counted a few times. The V call is TRBV28, the J call TRBJ2-3; 9 nucleotides agree with TRBD2. Germline values: CDR1 MDHEN, CDR2 SYDVKM. The length of the CDR3 is 17 residues. The trim removed 3 bases at V and 2 bases at J, leaving 9 bases unmatched. The CDR3: CASSLGPAGGLTDTQYF. CDR3 DNA sequence: TGTGCCAGCAGTTTGGGACCAGCGGGGGGTCTCACAGATACGCAGTATTTT.

This clonotype was picked up a small number of times. The rearrangement uses TRBV24-1 and TRBJ2-3; D possibly corresponds to TRBD1 (6 bases). Germline V gene sequence: CDR1 KGHDR, CDR2 SFDVKD. The CDR3 totals 16 residues. V was pared by 4 bases and J by 2 bases, with 15 bases between. The CDR3 reads CATSETGTPPTDTQYF. The CDR3 region has the DNA TGTGCCACCAGTGAAACCGGGACACCACCCACAGATACGCAGTATTTT.

This rearrangement joins TRBV5-1 to TRBJ2-7; 7 bases match TRBD1. The CDR3 runs to 19 residues. Germline V gene sequence: CDR1 SGHRS, CDR2 YFSETQ. Unmatched junction bases numbered 16, after V lost 1 base and J lost 0 bases. For the CDR3, the DNA is TGCGCCAGCAGCTTGTCGCTTGGCGGACAGGTCCCCTTCTCCTACGAGCAGTACTTC. This gives the protein CASSLSLGGQVPFSYEQYF. Using reference TRBV5-1 and TRBJ2-7 for the parts outside the CDR3, the full variable domain is KAGVTQTPRYLIKTRGQQVTLSCSPISGHRSVSWYQQTPGQGLQFLFEYFSETQRNKGNFPGRFSGRQFSNSRSEMNVSTLELGDSALYLCASSLSLGGQVPFSYEQYFGPGTRLTVT.

V and J are TRBV10-3 and TRBJ2-1, with D perhaps being TRBD1 or TRBD2 (6 bases each). V was clipped by 7 bases and J by 8 bases, with 21 bases between them. Germline CDR1 and CDR2: ENHRY and SYGVKD. The CDR3 extends over 15 amino acids. The CDR3 region is CAINAGAGMGDEQFF. The CDR3 DNA sequence: TGTGCCATCAACGCAGGGGCGGGAATGGGCGATGAGCAGTTCTTC.

J is TRBJ2-7 and V is TRBV2; 9 positions match TRBD1. The trim removed 5 bases at V and 0 bases at J, leaving 5 bases unmatched. Germline V gene data show CDR1 as SNHLY and CDR2 as FYNNEI. The CDR3 consists of 15 residues. The CDR3 DNA sequence: TGTGCCAGCAGTAAGGACAGGGGTCGCTCCTACGAGCAGTACTTC. It encodes CASSKDRGRSYEQYF.

Many counts were recorded for this clonotype. The chain is built from TRBV5-6 and TRBJ2-7, with D maybe TRBD1 (6 bases). The CDR3 loop spans 14 amino acids. V lost 2 bases and J 2 bases, leaving 11 bases between the germline ends. Germline assignment: CDR1 SGHDT and CDR2 YYEEEE. The CDR3 here is CASSFSRQAYEQYF. CDR3 coding DNA: TGTGCCAGCAGCTTCTCCCGACAGGCCTACGAGCAGTACTTC.

V is TRBV12-3 or TRBV12-4 and J is TRBJ2-7; TRBD2 matches 14 bases. The CDR3 runs to 15 residues. With V trimmed by 3 bases and J by 6 bases, 4 bases remained unmatched. CDR3 region: CASSFRTSGRREQYF. The CDR3, as DNA: TGTGCCAGCAGTTTCCGGACTAGCGGGAGGCGCGAGCAGTACTTC.

This clonotype was detected many times. The chain recombines TRBV28 with TRBJ2-4; D remains unclear. V was pared by 6 bases and J by 0 bases, with 15 bases between. The CDR3 totals 16 residues. CDR1 is MDHEN, CDR2 SYDVKM, per germline. The CDR3 loop is CASRPDTNLAKNIQYF. The CDR3 bases are TGTGCCAGCAGACCAGACACCAATCTAGCCAAAAACATTCAGTACTTC.

This clonotype turned up a few times. This chain joins TRBV11-2 and TRBJ1-3; the match to TRBD1 covers 8 bases. This CDR3 has 16 residues. J gave up 3 bases and V 2 bases, and 6 bases lay outside the gene matches. CDR1 is SGHAT and CDR2 is FQNNGV in the germline V gene. CDR3 in amino acids: CASSLTQGAIGNTIYF. CDR3 nucleotides: TGTGCCAGCAGCTTAACGCAGGGGGCGATTGGAAACACCATATATTTT.

This clonotype was counted between two and nine times. J is TRBJ2-2 and V is TRBV7-3; possibly TRBD2 for D (5 bases). Per germline, CDR1 SGHTA and CDR2 FQGTGA. Between the trimmed V and J ends, which lost 1 base and 5 bases, there was a span of 17 bases. The CDR3 sequence is 17 residues long. CDR3 residues: CASSLISASKGTGELFF. The CDR3 DNA reads TGTGCCAGCAGCTTAATATCCGCTAGCAAGGGTACCGGGGAGCTGTTTTTT.

At least ten counts were recorded for this clonotype. This chain links TRBV28 with TRBJ1-6, with unresolved D. The CDR3 loop spans 17 amino acids. The V end was cut by 7 bases, the J end by 3 bases, with 19 bases between. From germline, CDR1 is MDHEN and CDR2 SYDVKM. CDR3 bases: TGTGCCAGCAACCCCGGGCACTTTGGGATCTATAATTCACCCCTCCACTTT. This translates into CASNPGHFGIYNSPLHF.

V and J are TRBV7-9 and TRBJ2-5; the match to TRBD1 covers 9 bases. Germline V gene sequence: CDR1 SEHNR, CDR2 FQNEAQ (reference sequence). Germline trimming cut 1 base from V and 5 bases from J; bases unmatched to any gene: 11. This CDR3 spans 17 amino acids. The CDR3 loop reads CASSLGVGTGLIETQYF. CDR3 DNA: TGTGCCAGCAGCTTAGGTGTTGGGACAGGGCTCATCGAGACCCAGTACTTC.

This clonotype was found a few times. The CDR3 coding sequence is TGCGCCAGCAGCCAGATGGCCGGAGTCTACGAGCAGTACTTC. This encodes CASSQMAGVYEQYF. This chain connects TRBV4-3 to TRBJ2-7; D gene uncertain. Germline V lookup: CDR1 LGHNA, CDR2 YSLEER. This CDR3 has 14 residues. Trimming cost V 3 bases and J 3 bases, with 12 bases left between them.

Written as DNA, the CDR3 is TGTGCCAGCAGTTTGTCGCAGGGCCGGGCTGAAGCTTTCTTT. It specifies CASSLSQGRAEAFF. The V and J genes are TRBV28 and TRBJ1-1; possible D gene TRBD1, 5 bases. The CDR3 totals 14 residues. V lost 3 bases and J 6 bases, leaving 14 bases between the germline ends. Germline V gene lookup returns CDR1 MDHEN and CDR2 SYDVKM. Full variable domain (missing parts from reference TRBV28 and TRBJ1-1): DVKVTQSSRYLVKRTGEKVFLECVQDMDHENMFWYRQDPGLGLRLIYFSYDVKMKEKGDIPEGYSVSREKKERFSLILESASTNQTSMYLCASSLSQGRAEAFFGQGTRLTVV.

This clonotype came up a few times. The chain combines TRBV28 with TRBJ2-3, with no clear D. The germline V and J ends were trimmed by 8 bases and 0 bases, with 18 bases remaining between them. The CDR3 extends over 16 amino acids. Germline CDR1 is MDHEN and CDR2 is SYDVKM. CDR3 region: CASPPVSVSSTDTQYF. Written as DNA, the CDR3 is TGTGCCAGCCCACCCGTTTCGGTCTCTAGCACAGATACGCAGTATTTT.

This clonotype has more than one count but fewer than ten. The gene calls are TRBV5-1 and TRBJ2-4; D is undetermined. CDR3 length equals 14 residues. Looked up from germline, CDR1 is SGHRS and CDR2 is YFSETQ. V was cut by 8 bases and J by 0 bases, with 12 bases left in between. The CDR3 DNA reads as TGCGCCAGTTCTCTAACCCAAGCCAAAAACATTCAGTACTTC. Its protein product is CASSLTQAKNIQYF.

V is TRBV28 and J is TRBJ2-7; no definite D call. V was clipped by 6 bases and J by 4 bases, with 10 bases between them. The germline gives CDR1 MDHEN, CDR2 SYDVKM. The CDR3 consists of 12 residues. As DNA, the CDR3 is TGTGCCAGCAGGCTATCGCGATACGAGCAGTACTTC. Its translation: CASRLSRYEQYF.

V is TRBV20-1 and J is TRBJ2-7, with TRBD1 matching over 9 bases. This CDR3 is 13 amino acids long. The V gene end was trimmed by 5 bases and the J gene end by 4 bases; junction bases not matched to a gene: 6. Per the germline V gene, CDR1 is DFQATT and CDR2 is SNEGSKA (reference sequence). DNA of the CDR3: TGCAGTGCTTACGGGACAGGGATATACGAGCAGTACTTC. This encodes CSAYGTGIYEQYF.